The clone carrying this T cell receptor beta chain was picked up one time. Different DNA sequences within this sample yield the same CDR3. CDR1 MNHEY and CDR2 SMNVEV come from the germline V gene (reference sequence). The ends lost 3 bases at V and 1 base at J; junction bases unmatched: 1. CDR3 length: 15 amino acids. This sample was taken from a study of siplizumab effects on memory and regulatory T cells. Repertoires were generated with immunoSEQ multiplex PCR, while TCRdb's copy carries only in-frame clones and drops some. Among tens of thousands of clones listed, 93% were seen once. The receptor was isolated from a human donor in good health. V gene TRBV27 combines with J gene TRBJ2-1; 9 nucleotides line up with TRBD2. Sequencing used CD8+ T cells sorted from blood. CDR3 loop: CASSLAGGSYNEQFF. The CDR3 DNA is TGTGCCAGCAGTTTGGCGGGAGGGTCCTACAATGAGCAGTTCTTC.